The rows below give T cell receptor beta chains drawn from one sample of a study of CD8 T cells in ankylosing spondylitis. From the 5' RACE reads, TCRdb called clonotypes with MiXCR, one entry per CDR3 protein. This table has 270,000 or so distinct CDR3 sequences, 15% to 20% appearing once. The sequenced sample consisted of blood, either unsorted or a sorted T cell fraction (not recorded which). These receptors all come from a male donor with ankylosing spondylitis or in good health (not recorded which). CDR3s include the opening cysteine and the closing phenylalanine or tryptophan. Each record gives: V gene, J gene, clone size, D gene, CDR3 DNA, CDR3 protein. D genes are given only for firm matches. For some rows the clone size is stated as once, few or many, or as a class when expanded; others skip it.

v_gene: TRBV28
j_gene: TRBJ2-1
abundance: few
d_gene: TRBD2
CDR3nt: TGTGCCAGCCACGCCGGACTAGCGGGAGATGAGCAGTTCTTC
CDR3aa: CASHAGLAGDEQFF

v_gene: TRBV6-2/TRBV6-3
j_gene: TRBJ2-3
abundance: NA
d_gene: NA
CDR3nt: TGTGCCAGCAGTTACGATTTTAATTACACAGATACGCAGTATTTT
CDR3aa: CASSYDFNYTDTQYF

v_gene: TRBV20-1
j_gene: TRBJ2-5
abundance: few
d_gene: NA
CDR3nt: TGCAGTGCTAGAGAAAGTGGACTGAACCAAGAGACCCAGTACTTC
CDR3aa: CSARESGLNQETQYF

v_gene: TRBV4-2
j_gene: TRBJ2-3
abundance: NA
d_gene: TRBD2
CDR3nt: TGTGCCAGCAGCCTTAAAATTAGCGGGAGGGCCAGCACAGATACGCAGTATTTT
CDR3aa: CASSLKISGRASTDTQYF

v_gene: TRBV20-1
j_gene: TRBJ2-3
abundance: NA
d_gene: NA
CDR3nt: TGCAGTGCTAGAAGTGCTAGCCGCCAAACTTCAGATACGCAGTATTTT
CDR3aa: CSARSASRQTSDTQYF

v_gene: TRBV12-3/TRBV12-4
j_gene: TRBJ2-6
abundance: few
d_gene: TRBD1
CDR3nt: TGTGCCAGCAGTCCGGTTACAGGGACAGCTGGGGCCAACGTCCTGACTTTC
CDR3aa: CASSPVTGTAGANVLTF

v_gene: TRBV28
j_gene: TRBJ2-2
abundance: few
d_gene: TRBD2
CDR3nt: TGTGCCAGCAGTTTACGGGCGGGAGCGAACACCGGGGAGCTGTTTTTT
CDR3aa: CASSLRAGANTGELFF

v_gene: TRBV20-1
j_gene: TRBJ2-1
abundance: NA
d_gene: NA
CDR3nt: TGCAGTGCTAGAGACCTCGTTGGGTTCGATGAGCAGTTCTTC
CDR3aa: CSARDLVGFDEQFF

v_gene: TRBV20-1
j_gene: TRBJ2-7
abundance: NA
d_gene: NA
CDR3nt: TGCAGTGCTAGAACAGACGGCCGGGTCGAGCAGTACTTC
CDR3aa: CSARTDGRVEQYF

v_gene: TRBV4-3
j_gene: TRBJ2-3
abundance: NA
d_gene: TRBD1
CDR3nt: TGCGCCAGCAGCCAAGATGGGACAGGGGGAAACACAGATACGCAGTATTTT
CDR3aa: CASSQDGTGGNTDTQYF

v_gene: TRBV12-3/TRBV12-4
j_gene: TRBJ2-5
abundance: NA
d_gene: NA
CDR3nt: TGTGCCAGCTTACCCTACCTGGACAGCCAAGAGACCCAGTACTTC
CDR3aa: CASLPYLDSQETQYF

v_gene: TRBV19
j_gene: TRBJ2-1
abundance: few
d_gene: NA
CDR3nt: TGTGCCAGTAGTATAGGGACAGCCTACAATGAGCAGTTCTTC
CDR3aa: CASSIGTAYNEQFF

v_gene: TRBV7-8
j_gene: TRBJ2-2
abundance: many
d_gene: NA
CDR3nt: TGTGCCAGCAGACAGGACACCGGGGAGCTGTTTTTT
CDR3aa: CASRQDTGELFF

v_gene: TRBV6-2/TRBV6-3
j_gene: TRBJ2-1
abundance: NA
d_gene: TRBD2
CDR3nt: TGTGCCAGCAGTTACCCCAAACCGGGACTAGCGGTGTACAATGAGCAGTTCTTC
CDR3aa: CASSYPKPGLAVYNEQFF

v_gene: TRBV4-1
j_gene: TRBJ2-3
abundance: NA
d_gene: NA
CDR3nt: TGCGCCAGCAGCCTACCAACGGAAAATACGCAGTATTTT
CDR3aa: CASSLPTENTQYF

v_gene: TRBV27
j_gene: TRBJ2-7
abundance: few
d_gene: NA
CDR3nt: TGTGCCAGCAGTTTAAAGAGGCCGGCGGAAGAATACTCCTACGAGCAGTACTTC
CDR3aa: CASSLKRPAEEYSYEQYF

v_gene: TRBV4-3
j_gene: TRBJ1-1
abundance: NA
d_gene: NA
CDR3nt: TGCGCCAGCAGCCACCCTAGTGGGGGGCCCACTGAAGCTTTCTTT
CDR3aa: CASSHPSGGPTEAFF

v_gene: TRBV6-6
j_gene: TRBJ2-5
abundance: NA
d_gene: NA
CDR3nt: TGTGCCAGCAGCGGGGGAGAGACCCAGTACTTC
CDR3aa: CASSGGETQYF

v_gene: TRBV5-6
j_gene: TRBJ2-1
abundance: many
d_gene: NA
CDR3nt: TGTGCCAGCGGCCCCGGGATCAATGAGCAGTTCTTC
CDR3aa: CASGPGINEQFF

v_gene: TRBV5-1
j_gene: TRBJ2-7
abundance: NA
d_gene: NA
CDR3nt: TGCGCCAGCAGCTTTACAGGGTCCGACGAGCAGTACTTC
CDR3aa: CASSFTGSDEQYF

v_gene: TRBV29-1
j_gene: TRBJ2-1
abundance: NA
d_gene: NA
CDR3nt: TGCAGCGTTGAAGGTCTGCTAAACAATGAGCAGTTCTTC
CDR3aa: CSVEGLLNNEQFF

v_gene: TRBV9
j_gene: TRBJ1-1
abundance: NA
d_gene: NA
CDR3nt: TGTGCCAGCAGCCCGTCGTCGACATCCGGCGAAGCTTTCTTT
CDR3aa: CASSPSSTSGEAFF

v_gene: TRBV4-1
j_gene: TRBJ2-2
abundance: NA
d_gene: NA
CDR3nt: TGCGCCAGCAGCCAAGATTTGGCATGGGAGCTGTTTTTT
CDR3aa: CASSQDLAWELFF

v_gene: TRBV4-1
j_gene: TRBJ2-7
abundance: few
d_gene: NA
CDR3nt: TGCGCCAGCAGTCAACAGTCTCAGGCCATCTCCTACGAGCAGTACTTC
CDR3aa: CASSQQSQAISYEQYF

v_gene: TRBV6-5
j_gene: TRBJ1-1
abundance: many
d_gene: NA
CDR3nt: TGTGCCAGCAGTTACAACAGTTTTATACTGGGTGAAGCTTTCTTT
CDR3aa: CASSYNSFILGEAFF

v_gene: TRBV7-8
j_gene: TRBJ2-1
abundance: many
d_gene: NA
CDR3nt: TGTGCCAGCAGCCATCTAGGGAAGGGTAGCAATGAGCAGTTCTTC
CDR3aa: CASSHLGKGSNEQFF

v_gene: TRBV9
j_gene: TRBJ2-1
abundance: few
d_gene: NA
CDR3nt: TGTGCCAGCAGCCCAAAAGGTGGCAGGGGTAGCTCCTACAATGAGCAGTTCTTC
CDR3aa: CASSPKGGRGSSYNEQFF

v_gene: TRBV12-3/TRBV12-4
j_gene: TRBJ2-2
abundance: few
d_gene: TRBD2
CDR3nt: TGTGCCACGGGACTAGCGAACACCGGGGAGCTGTTTTTT
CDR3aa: CATGLANTGELFF

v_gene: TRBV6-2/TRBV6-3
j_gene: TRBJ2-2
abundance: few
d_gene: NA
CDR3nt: TGTGCCAGCAGCCCACTCTACGCATGGGGTCCCGGGGAGCTGTTTTTT
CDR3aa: CASSPLYAWGPGELFF

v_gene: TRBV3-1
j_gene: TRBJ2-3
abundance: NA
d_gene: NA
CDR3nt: TGTGCCAGCAGCCAACTAAGGGGAGAGTCCCTCACAGATACGCAGTATTTT
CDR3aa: CASSQLRGESLTDTQYF

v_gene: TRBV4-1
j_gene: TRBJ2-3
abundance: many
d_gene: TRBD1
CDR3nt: TGCGCCAGCAGCCAAGAAGTCAGGGGGAACACAGATACGCAGTATTTT
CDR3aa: CASSQEVRGNTDTQYF

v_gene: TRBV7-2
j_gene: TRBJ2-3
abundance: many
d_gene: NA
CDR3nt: TGTGCCAGCAGCTTAGTATGGGGGACAGATACGCAGTATTTT
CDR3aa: CASSLVWGTDTQYF

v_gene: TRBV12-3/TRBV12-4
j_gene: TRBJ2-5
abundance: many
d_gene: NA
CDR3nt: TGTGCCAGCAGTTTGTACCTACAAGAGACCCAGTACTTC
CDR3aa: CASSLYLQETQYF

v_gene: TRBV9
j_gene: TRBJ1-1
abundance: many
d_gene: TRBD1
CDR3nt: TGTGCCAGCAGCTCAACCCCGGGACAGTTGAACACTGAAGCTTTCTTT
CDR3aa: CASSSTPGQLNTEAFF

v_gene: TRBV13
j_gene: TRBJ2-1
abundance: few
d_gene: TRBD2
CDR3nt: TGTGCCAGCAGCTTAGTACTAGCGGGAGGATATGAAAATGAGCAGTTCTTC
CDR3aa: CASSLVLAGGYENEQFF

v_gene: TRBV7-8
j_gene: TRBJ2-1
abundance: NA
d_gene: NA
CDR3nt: TGTGCCAGCAGCTTGAATGATGAGTGGTTGAACAATGAGCAGTTGTTC
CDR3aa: CASSLNDEWLNNEQLF

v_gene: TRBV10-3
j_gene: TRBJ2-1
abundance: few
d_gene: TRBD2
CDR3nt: TGTGCCATCAGTCACCCTAGCGGCGGCTACAATGAGCAGTTCTTC
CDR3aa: CAISHPSGGYNEQFF

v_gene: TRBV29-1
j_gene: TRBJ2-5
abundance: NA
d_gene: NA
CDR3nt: TGCAGCGCCCGACAGCAAGAGACCCAGTACTTC
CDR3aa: CSARQQETQYF

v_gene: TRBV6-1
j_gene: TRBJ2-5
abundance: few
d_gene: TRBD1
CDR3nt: TGTGCCAGCAGTGAAAGTGCGGGACAGGGAAGAGAGACCCAGTACTTC
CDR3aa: CASSESAGQGRETQYF

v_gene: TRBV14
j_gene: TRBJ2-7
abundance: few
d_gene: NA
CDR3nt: TGTGCCAGCAGCCAAGCCGACAGCCCCGAGCAGTACTTC
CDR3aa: CASSQADSPEQYF